Here is one TCR beta chain with its context. This specimen belongs to a study of human versus mouse CDR3 diversity and MHC coevolution. This CDR3 contains 13 residues. V was shortened by 6 bases and J by 4 bases, with 12 bases between the two germline ends. The germline V gene has CDR1 LNHDA and CDR2 SQIVND (reference sequence). Produced via immunoSEQ multiplex PCR; TCRdb's table is partial and in-frame only. This table holds some 82,000 clones, about 94% found once. The sample was naive CD4+ T cells from blood. Indicated subset: CD45RO-negative CD62L-positive naive CD4 T cells. The sequence was obtained from a person between 25 and 70 years old in good health. J is TRBJ1-1 and V is TRBV19; D unclear. The chain's CDR3 is CASRRAGSTEAFF. For the CDR3, the DNA is TGTGCCAGTAGGCGCGCAGGCAGCACTGAAGCTTTCTTT. The entire variable domain, with the rest obtained from reference TRBV19 and TRBJ1-1, is as follows: DGGITQSPKYLFRKEGQNVTLSCEQNLNHDAMYWYRQDPGQGLRLIYYSQIVNDFQKGDIAEGYSVSREKKESFPLTVTSAQKNPTAFYLCASRRAGSTEAFFGQGTRLTVV.